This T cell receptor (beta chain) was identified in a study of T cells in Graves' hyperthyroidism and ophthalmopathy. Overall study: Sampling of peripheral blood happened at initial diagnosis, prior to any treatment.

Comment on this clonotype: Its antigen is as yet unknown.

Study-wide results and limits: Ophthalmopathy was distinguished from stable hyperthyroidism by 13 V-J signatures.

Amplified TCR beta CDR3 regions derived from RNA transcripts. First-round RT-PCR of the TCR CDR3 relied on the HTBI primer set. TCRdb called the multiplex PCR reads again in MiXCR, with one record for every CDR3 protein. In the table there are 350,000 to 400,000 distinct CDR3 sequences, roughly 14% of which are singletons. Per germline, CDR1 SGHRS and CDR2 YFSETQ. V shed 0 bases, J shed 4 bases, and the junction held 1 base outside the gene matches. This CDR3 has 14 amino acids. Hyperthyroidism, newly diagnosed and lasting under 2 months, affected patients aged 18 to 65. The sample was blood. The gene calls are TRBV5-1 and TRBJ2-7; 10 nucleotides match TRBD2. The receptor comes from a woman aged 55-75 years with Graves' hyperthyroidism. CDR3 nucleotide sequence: TGCGCCAGCAGCTTGGCTAGCGGGAGATACGAGCAGTACTTC. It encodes CASSLASGRYEQYF. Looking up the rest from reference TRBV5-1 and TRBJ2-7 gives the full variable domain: KAGVTQTPRYLIKTRGQQVTLSCSPISGHRSVSWYQQTPGQGLQFLFEYFSETQRNKGNFPGRFSGRQFSNSRSEMNVSTLELGDSALYLCASSLASGRYEQYFGPGTRLTVT.